Below, 13 T cell receptor beta chains from the same sample are listed, as sequenced in a study of T cells in Graves' hyperthyroidism and ophthalmopathy (dated by TCRdb to between 2017 and 2020). The method behind the library was multiplex PCR. The run used an Illumina HiSeq 2000. TCR beta CDR3 regions were amplified from RNA transcripts. A first-round RT-PCR of the TCR CDR3 used the HTBI primer set with the Qiagen OneStep RT-PCR kit. TCRdb reprocessed the public reads (quality trimming at Q25 with fastp, clone calling with MiXCR) and kept in-frame beta chains. Rows are combined by CDR3 protein, so each entry shows the most common genes and DNA. In this sample the table shows about 360,000 distinct CDR3 sequences, 13% of which occur a single time. Around a tenth of the sample is taken by the ten largest. The sequenced sample was blood. The receptor source for this set is a woman under 30 with Graves' hyperthyroidism.

At least ten counts were recorded for this clonotype. This chain links TRBV6-2 or TRBV6-3 with TRBJ1-1; tentatively, D is TRBD1 (6 bases). Germline CDR1 is MNHEY and CDR2 is SVGEGT. V lost 4 bases, J lost 5 bases, and 14 bases lay in between. The CDR3 extends over 14 amino acids. This chain's CDR3 is CASSLAGAGTEAFF. The DNA for the CDR3 is TGTGCCAGCAGTTTAGCAGGGGCGGGAACTGAAGCTTTCTTT.

This clonotype was seen a few times. The chain uses TRBV6-1 and TRBJ1-3; TRBD1 is a possible D gene (6 bases). V was shortened by 1 base and J by 0 bases, with 19 bases between the two germline ends. This CDR3 is built from 19 residues. CDR1 is MNHNS and CDR2 is SASEGT in the germline V gene. CDR3 in amino acids: CASSEGGWDILTSGNTIYF. As DNA, the CDR3 is TGTGCCAGCAGTGAAGGGGGTTGGGACATACTAACCTCTGGAAACACCATATATTTT.

This clonotype came up a few times. The chain has TRBV20-1 and TRBJ2-1; the match to TRBD2 covers 8 bases. Germline V gives CDR1 DFQATT, CDR2 SNEGSKA (reference sequence). The CDR3 totals 16 residues. The trim removed 4 bases at V and 0 bases at J, leaving 8 bases unmatched. This chain's CDR3 is CSAMGTSGNSYNEQFF. CDR3 nucleotide sequence: TGCAGTGCTATGGGAACTAGCGGAAACTCCTACAATGAGCAGTTCTTC.

A few counts support this clonotype. The chain is built from TRBV5-8 and TRBJ1-5; 7 nucleotides match TRBD1. The CDR3 runs 16 residues. V lost 1 base, J lost 7 bases, and 11 bases stayed unmatched. Germline CDR1 is SGHTS and CDR2 is YDEGEE. For the CDR3, the DNA is TGTGCCAGCAGCTTGTTTGACCACAGGGGTGGGCAGCCCCAGCATTTT. Residues: CASSLFDHRGGQPQHF.

Of note for this clonotype: This could be a read error, since a much larger clone is one nucleotide away. The V gene is TRBV12-3 or TRBV12-4, the J gene TRBJ1-3; D gene uncertain. Trimming took 5 bases from V and 9 from J, leaving 11 bases between them. The CDR3 runs 12 residues. The CDR3 spells CASSPGWGTIYF. CDR3 DNA: TGTGCCAGCAGTCCCGGGTGGGGCACCATATATTTT.

This clonotype occurred a few times. The CDR3 DNA sequence: TGTGCCATCAGTGAGCAAACAGGGGGTTTGAATGGCTACACCTTC. It translates to CAISEQTGGLNGYTF. V usage is TRBV10-3 and J usage is TRBJ1-2; 8 nucleotides line up with TRBD1. V was pared by 2 bases and J by 6 bases, with 8 bases of the junction left unmatched. CDR1 and CDR2 (germline): ENHRY, SYGVKD. This CDR3 spans 15 amino acids.

This clonotype was counted ten times or more. The J gene is TRBJ1-5, the V gene TRBV18, with TRBD1 as a possible D gene (6 bases). Trimming shortened V by 2 bases and J by 3 bases, and 14 bases separated the two germline ends. Germline V CDR1 and CDR2: KGHSH, LQKENI. The CDR3 is 16 residues long. CDR3 bases: TGTGCCAGCTCACCATCCGGACAGACCCCCAATCAGCCCCAGCATTTT. Amino acid sequence: CASSPSGQTPNQPQHF.

This clonotype was counted at least ten times. V is TRBV2 and J is TRBJ1-1; D ambiguous. The CDR3 is made up of 14 amino acids. Germline CDR1 SNHLY, CDR2 FYNNEI. V lost 5 bases and J lost 3, with 13 bases in between. CDR3 region: CASSPLPWDTEAFF. CDR3 nucleotides: TGTGCCAGCAGTCCCCTCCCCTGGGACACTGAAGCTTTCTTT.

This clonotype was detected many times. The chain uses TRBV28 and TRBJ1-2; TRBD1 matches 10 bases. Germline V CDR1 and CDR2: MDHEN, SYDVKM. CDR3 length: 19 amino acids. V shed 5 bases and J 4 bases; nucleotides not matched to a gene: 19. The CDR3 DNA is TGTGCCAGCAGTCAGACTTCCAATCCCCGGGACAGGGGCGTCTATGGCTACACCTTC. It specifies CASSQTSNPRDRGVYGYTF.

This clonotype has at least ten counts. The rearrangement links TRBV27 to TRBJ2-1; D is undetermined. The CDR3 sequence is 12 residues long. V lost 5 bases to trimming and J lost 7 bases, with 9 bases between them. Germline CDR1 MNHEY, CDR2 SMNVEV (reference sequence). In DNA form, the CDR3 reads TGTGCCAGCAGTAATCTAGGGAATGAGCAGTTCTTC. Encoded protein: CASSNLGNEQFF.

In its sample, this clonotype was seen many times. The V and J genes are TRBV5-1 and TRBJ1-2; tentatively, D is TRBD1 (5 bases). With 5 bases removed from V and 2 bases from J, the gap between germline ends came to 13 bases. Germline values: CDR1 SGHRS, CDR2 YFSETQ. This CDR3 has 14 amino acids. CDR3 in DNA: TGCGCCAGCAGAGGGGAAGGGTCAAACTATGGCTACACCTTC. It translates to CASRGEGSNYGYTF.

V usage is TRBV9 and J usage is TRBJ2-1; D may be TRBD1 or TRBD2 (7 bases each). The V end lost 4 bases, the J end lost 9 bases, and 26 bases lay between the germline ends. This CDR3 region has 17 residues. CDR1 and CDR2 (germline): SGDLS, YYNGEE. The CDR3 DNA sequence: TGTGCCAGCAGCCCAGGGGGGGGGACCCTGGGGGGGGGTGAGCAGTTCTTC. It is translated as CASSPGGGTLGGGEQFF.

This clonotype was counted ten times or more. The V and J genes are TRBV6-2 or TRBV6-3 and TRBJ2-7, with 9 bases matching TRBD2. Unmatched junction bases numbered 7, after V lost 7 bases and J lost 0 bases. This CDR3 contains 15 residues. CDR1 and CDR2 (germline): MNHEY, SVGEGT. The CDR3 is CASTDLAGASYEQYF. The CDR3 DNA reads TGTGCCAGCACCGACTTAGCGGGGGCCTCCTACGAGCAGTACTTC.